The sequence of this T cell receptor (beta chain) was determined in a study of blood T cell repertoires in COVID-19. The overall study: PBMCs, B-cell-depleted T cells, or T cells provided the cDNA or gDNA that made up the material.

Clones were read by immunoSEQ multiplex PCR, and TCRdb kept only the in-frame ones, dropping some. The data contain roughly 250,000 clones, 75% to 85% of them singletons. This CDR3 comprises 15 residues. Trimming removed 7 bases from V and 2 bases from J, with 17 bases in between. Germline loops: CDR1 LNHDA, CDR2 SQIVND (reference sequence). Material: peripheral blood. This receptor was taken from a woman in her fifties or sixties with active or convalescent COVID-19. The V and J genes are TRBV19 and TRBJ1-2; tentatively, D is TRBD1 (6 bases). The CDR3 DNA sequence: TGTGCCAGTACCGAAAGTGGGAGGGGGAACTATGGCTACACCTTC. This encodes CASTESGRGNYGYTF. The full variable domain, completed using reference TRBV19 and TRBJ1-2, is DGGITQSPKYLFRKEGQNVTLSCEQNLNHDAMYWYRQDPGQGLRLIYYSQIVNDFQKGDIAEGYSVSREKKESFPLTVTSAQKNPTAFYLCASTESGRGNYGYTFGSGTRLTVV.